Sequencing of this T cell receptor (beta chain) was carried out in a study of OX40 agonist ivuxolimab in advanced cancers. General observations from the study: No determination was made of the antigen specificity of the expanded peripheral T cells.

Using immunoSEQ multiplex PCR, the repertoire was profiled, and TCRdb retains in-frame clones only, with some absent. The sample consists of approximately 45,000 clones, approximately 86% of them appearing once. Remarks on this clone: Antigen: not known.

Germline V gives CDR1 SGHAT, CDR2 FQNNGV. Trimming pared 2 bases from V and 3 bases from J, leaving 18 bases between. This CDR3 is 17 amino acids long. This sample comprised CD4+ or CD8+ T cells sorted from blood, obtained in a trial of the OX40 agonist ivuxolimab. This clonotype was sampled from an adult with an advanced solid tumor such as melanoma, head and neck, liver or kidney cancer. The V call is TRBV11-2, the J call TRBJ2-3; D is tentatively TRBD1 or TRBD2 (6 bases each). CDR3 sequence: CASSLWGPGTDTDTQYF. The CDR3 bases are TGTGCCAGCAGCTTATGGGGGCCCGGGACTGATACAGATACGCAGTATTTT.